Included here is one TCR beta chain sequence, with context. Which antigen it targets is not known. No quality values exist for individual bases; no much larger clone is one base distant. The time point label, read with the paper, signifies: about 28 days (+/-7) after the second vaccine dose. Because spike-specific TCR depth and breadth did not differ between the two schedules, AZD1222 recipients who got a second dose at roughly 4 weeks were pooled with those who got a second dose at roughly 12 weeks. The vaccinee samples were drawn from two UK trials, COV001 and COV002, one of which was a single-blind randomized controlled phase 2/3 trial testing AZD1222 (ChAdOx1 nCoV-19) in healthy adults. Trial participant PBMC samples were collected at day 0 and day 28 after the second dose for TCRbeta chain sequencing. These data originate in a study of T cell responses to AZD1222 COVID-19 vaccine (dated by TCRdb to 2020 to 2022). With regard to the full study: A total of 233 trial participants underwent TCR sequencing, of whom 200 to 220 had received two doses of AZD1222 and about 26 had received two doses of the MenACWY control vaccine. Trial participants were enrolled by age into subgroups of 18-55, 56-69 and 70-plus years, and around 140, 26 and 57 TCR-sequenced participants, respectively, were included in these subgroups.

The CDR3 regions of human TCRbeta chains were analyzed by immunosequencing. The study's own analysis went as follows. Repertoire TCRs were checked for matches against a reference library of SARS-CoV-2-specific TCRs that had been generated using the MIRA antigen-specificity platform. Breadth meant the fraction of unique TCRs that were SARS-CoV-2-associated, whereas depth meant the fraction of total T cells that were SARS-CoV-2-associated. Using the MIRA data, each spike-specific TCR was mapped to the spike region that the TCR reacts to and placed in a CD4 or CD8 class. Log10-transformed breadth and depth values were compared by one-way ANOVA with Sidak's multiple comparisons tests. In TCRdb, the immuneACCESS table is reduced to in-frame sequences with V and J assigned. These tables do not hold every clone; where another copy was compared, an unresolved V gene accounts for under half, and the others remain unexplained. That table gives V, J and clone size, and the DNA gave D and trimming. The sample has some 120,000 clones on record, roughly 92% of them singletons. About 1.4% of the sample is taken by the ten largest.

Clipping removes 5 bases from V and 6 bases from J, with 12 as the unmatched junction base count. Taken from cysteine to phenylalanine, the CDR3 has 16 residues. Only the CDR3 portion is preserved as DNA: 48 bases, with reading frame beginning at the first base. Via the germline V gene (reference sequence), CDR1 is LNHNV and CDR2 YYDKDF. Study-wide findings and limitations: In the small 56-69-year group, the increase in depth fell short of significance, most likely because of low power. After two AZD1222 doses, spike-specific TCR breadth and depth were significantly higher than at day 0 and than in MenACWY recipients. Participants were mostly white British, with more females than males. The authors suggested clonal diversity may have been underestimated. Because no day 14 peak-response samples were available, the repertoires could be characterized only after the peak T cell response. CD4 TCRs associated with the vaccine covered the entire spike protein, and the dominant responses were in regions 160-218 and 743-854. Conclusions about previously exposed vaccinees were limited because only a handful of AZD1222 recipients were SARS-CoV-2 seropositive at baseline. Nearly half of unique spike-specific TCRs reportedly recognized epitopes outside regions mutated in the B.1.351 and B.1.1.7 variants.

Sequencing used peripheral blood, obtained 28 days after the second AZD1222 dose. The receptor was derived from an adult who received the AZD1222 COVID-19 vaccine. The sequence links TRBV15 to TRBJ1-4; TRBD1 agrees with 7 junctional bases. The CDR3 region reads CATSAGGGTAHEKLFF. The DNA sequence is as follows: TGTGCCACCAGCGCCGGGGGAGGGACAGCTCATGAAAAACTGTTTTTT.